One and the same sample provided the 20 T cell receptor beta chains below, sequenced in a study of cytomegalovirus exposure and HLA in healthy donors. Using immunoSEQ multiplex PCR, the repertoire was profiled, and TCRdb retains in-frame clones only, with some absent. The table lists more than 65,000 clones, more than 85% of them singletons. The sequencing sample was made of PBMCs. The receptors were sampled from a man between 18 and 29 years old in good health and CMV-seronegative.

This chain connects TRBV6-4 to TRBJ2-1; tentatively, D is TRBD2 (6 bases). The germline gives CDR1 MRHNA, CDR2 SNTAGT. The CDR3 runs to 15 residues. The V end lost 0 bases, the J end lost 6 bases, and 12 bases lay between the germline ends. DNA for the CDR3: TGTGCCAGCAGTGACTCCGCGGGGAGTAGCAATGAGCAGTTCTTC. As protein: CASSDSAGSSNEQFF.

The V call is TRBV9, the J call TRBJ1-1; D is unclear. The germline V gene encodes CDR1 SGDLS and CDR2 YYNGEE. This CDR3 comprises 15 residues. The V and J ends lost 2 bases and 0 bases respectively, with 11 bases between them. Here the CDR3 DNA reads TGTGCCAGCAGCGTTCGCGGCTCAATGAACACTGAAGCTTTCTTT. Translation gives CASSVRGSMNTEAFF. Full variable domain (remainder filled in from reference TRBV9 and TRBJ1-1): DSGVTQTPKHLITATGQRVTLRCSPRSGDLSVYWYQQSLDQGLQFLIQYYNGEERAKGNILERFSAQQFPDLHSELNLSSLELGDSALYFCASSVRGSMNTEAFFGQGTRLTVV.

CDR3 DNA sequence: TGTGCCAGCAGTTTATTGGGCACAGGACAGAGGGGTGGCTACACCTTC. Translation gives CASSLLGTGQRGGYTF. V gene TRBV28 combines with J gene TRBJ1-2, with a weak D call TRBD1 (6 bases). Trimming stripped 1 base from V and 7 bases from J, with 19 bases between. The CDR3 is made up of 16 amino acids. The germline V gene encodes CDR1 MDHEN and CDR2 SYDVKM.

This clone was detected only once. The J gene is TRBJ2-1, the V gene TRBV27; 16 bases map to TRBD2. The length of the CDR3 is 16 residues. The J segment lost 7 bases and the V segment lost 2 bases, leaving 2 bases of the junction unmatched. Germline loops: CDR1 MNHEY, CDR2 SMNVEV (reference sequence). The CDR3 nucleotides are TGTGCCAGCAGTTTAGGGACTAGCGGGGGGGCTAATGAGCAGTTCTTC. It is translated as CASSLGTSGGANEQFF.

DNA for the CDR3: TGTGCCAGCAGCCCAAACCCAACAGGGTTTGACGCCTACGAGCAGTACTTC. Its protein is CASSPNPTGFDAYEQYF. The chain couples TRBV5-4 to TRBJ2-7, with a tentative D call TRBD1 (6 bases). Between the trimmed V and J ends, which lost 4 bases and 2 bases, there was a span of 22 bases. Germline V gene lookup returns CDR1 SGHNT and CDR2 YYREEE (reference sequence). CDR3 length equals 17 residues.

The chain has TRBV19 and TRBJ1-4; TRBD1 is a possible D gene (6 bases). The CDR3 sequence is 19 residues long. The V and J ends lost 2 bases and 4 bases respectively, with 23 bases between them. The germline CDR1 and CDR2 sequences are LNHDA and SQIVND (reference sequence). DNA of the CDR3: TGTGCCAGTAGTATATGGCACGGAGTAACGGACAGCCTTAATGAAAAACTGTTTTTT. This codes for CASSIWHGVTDSLNEKLFF.

This chain connects TRBV4-1 to TRBJ2-7, with 8 bases that match TRBD1. CDR3 length: 15 residues. Germline V gene data show CDR1 as MGHRA and CDR2 as YSYEKL. The V gene end was trimmed by 3 bases and the J gene end by 2 bases; junction bases not matched to a gene: 6. The CDR3 DNA is TGCGCCAGCAGCCACCGGACAGGGAAGCCCTACGAGCAGTACTTC. Amino acids: CASSHRTGKPYEQYF.

This clone has just one count. The rearrangement links TRBV2 to TRBJ1-1, with 10 bases lining up with TRBD1. Germline CDR1 SNHLY, CDR2 FYNNEI. The length of the CDR3 is 16 residues. Trimming at V came to 3 bases and at J to 6 bases, leaving 10 bases not matched to a gene. CDR3 DNA: TGTGCCAGCAGTGACCGGGACAGGGGACCGGAGGCTGAAGCTTTCTTT. Protein: CASSDRDRGPEAEAFF.

V is TRBV30 and J is TRBJ2-2, with D perhaps matching TRBD1 (5 bases). Looked up from germline, CDR1 is GTSNPN and CDR2 is SVGIG (reference sequence). With 0 bases removed from V and 0 bases from J, the gap between germline ends came to 8 bases. CDR3 length: 15 amino acids. CDR3 residues: CAWSVGQANTGELFF. Here the CDR3 DNA reads TGTGCCTGGAGTGTGGGGCAGGCGAACACCGGGGAGCTGTTTTTT.

This chain connects TRBV7-9 to TRBJ2-6, with 10 positions matching TRBD1. This CDR3 region has 19 residues. V gave up 7 bases and J gave up 4 bases; unmatched junction bases: 16. Germline V CDR1 and CDR2: SEHNR, FQNEAQ (reference sequence). The CDR3 spells CASTVTRDRGLSGANVLTF. DNA for the CDR3: TGTGCCAGCACCGTAACTAGGGACAGGGGTCTATCGGGGGCCAACGTCCTGACTTTC.

This sequence joins TRBV11-2 and TRBJ2-5; 7 bases match TRBD2. Germline CDR1 reads SGHAT; CDR2 reads FQNNGV. V lost 3 bases and J lost 4; bases outside the gene matches: 14. The CDR3 consists of 17 residues. CDR3 region: CASSLVREVLLSETQYF. CDR3 DNA sequence: TGTGCCAGCAGCTTGGTCCGGGAGGTTCTACTTTCAGAGACCCAGTACTTC. Full variable domain (outside the CDR3, taken from reference TRBV11-2 and TRBJ2-5): EAGVAQSPRYKIIEKRQSVAFWCNPISGHATLYWYQQILGQGPKLLIQFQNNGVVDDSQLPKDRFSAERLKGVDSTLKIQPAKLEDSAVYLCASSLVREVLLSETQYFGPGTRLLVL.

This chain connects TRBV7-9 to TRBJ2-3, with D perhaps TRBD1 (5 bases). Germline CDR1 and CDR2: SEHNR and FQNEAQ (reference sequence). Trimming stripped 1 base from V and 6 bases from J, with 11 bases between. This CDR3 has 14 residues. The CDR3 sequence is CASSLEGPGDTQYF. In DNA form, the CDR3 reads TGTGCCAGCAGCTTAGAGGGGCCCGGGGATACGCAGTATTTT.

This clone was recorded once. The chain is built from TRBV6-6 and TRBJ2-7; D is unclear. Germline V gene lookup returns CDR1 MNHNY and CDR2 SVGAGI (reference sequence). V was shortened by 1 base and J by 1 base, with 11 bases between the two germline ends. The CDR3 has 15 residues. The CDR3 DNA sequence: TGTGCCAGCAGTTACTTATCTCTCCCTTCCTACGAGCAGTACTTC. It translates to CASSYLSLPSYEQYF.

The CDR3 region is CASSLEQNNSPLHF. CDR3 DNA: TGTGCCAGCAGCTTAGAACAGAATAATTCACCCCTCCACTTT. This chain links TRBV11-2 with TRBJ1-6; unclear D gene. CDR3 length: 14 residues. Trimming shortened V by 0 bases and J by 5 bases, and 5 bases separated the two germline ends. The germline V gene encodes CDR1 SGHAT and CDR2 FQNNGV.

The V gene is TRBV7-2, the J gene TRBJ1-2; a weak D match, TRBD1 (5 bases). The CDR3 covers 16 residues. V was shortened by 3 bases and J by 4 bases, with 18 bases between the two germline ends. Germline V gene sequence: CDR1 SGHTA, CDR2 FQGNSA. CDR3 sequence: CASSLGEAGSAYGYTF. The CDR3 bases are TGTGCCAGCAGCTTGGGGGAGGCAGGGAGCGCCTATGGCTACACCTTC.

This rearrangement joins TRBV5-6 to TRBJ2-2; 10 positions agree with TRBD1. The CDR3 runs 16 residues. The V and J ends lost 4 bases and 2 bases, in that order; junction bases with no gene match: 5. The germline CDR1 and CDR2 sequences are SGHDT and YYEEEE. As DNA, the CDR3 is TGTGCCAGCAGCGACGGACAGGGGGAAAACACCGGGGAGCTGTTTTTT. Its translation is CASSDGQGENTGELFF.

This rearrangement joins TRBV19 to TRBJ2-1; D is uncertain. Germline assignment: CDR1 LNHDA and CDR2 SQIVND (reference sequence). With 4 bases removed from V and 4 bases from J, the gap between germline ends came to 14 bases. The CDR3 sequence is 15 residues long. CDR3 nucleotides: TGTGCCAGTAGTACCCTCAACGCGCGGTACAATGAGCAGTTCTTC. Translated, it gives CASSTLNARYNEQFF.

The CDR3 protein is CACTVLGVSYNEQFF. For the CDR3, the DNA is TGTGCCTGCACAGTCCTAGGGGTCTCCTACAATGAGCAGTTCTTC. The V and J genes are TRBV30 and TRBJ2-1, with D perhaps TRBD1 (5 bases). This CDR3 spans 15 amino acids. With 6 bases removed from V and 0 bases from J, the gap between germline ends came to 15 bases. Germline CDR1 reads GTSNPN; CDR2 reads SVGIG (reference sequence).

V usage is TRBV28 and J usage is TRBJ2-6; D possibly corresponds to TRBD2 (8 bases). The ends were cut back, 1 base at V and 2 bases at J, with 15 bases in the middle. Per germline, CDR1 MDHEN and CDR2 SYDVKM. This CDR3 has 18 residues. CDR3 in amino acids: CASSLLFGRGPGANVLTF. CDR3 DNA sequence: TGTGCCAGCAGTTTATTGTTCGGGAGGGGGCCTGGGGCCAACGTCCTGACTTTC.

The chain joins TRBV4-3 to TRBJ2-7, with 7 bases fitting TRBD1. The germline gives CDR1 LGHNA, CDR2 YSLEER. Losses at the gene ends were 1 base for V and 0 bases for J; bases not matched to a gene: 9. The CDR3 covers 17 residues. The CDR3 nucleotides read TGCGCCAGCAGCCAAGTGACAGGGCGCGGTACCTCCTACGAGCAGTACTTC. Its translation is CASSQVTGRGTSYEQYF.